Presented here are 19 T cell receptor beta chains from one specimen sequenced in a study of blood T cells in healthy people across ages. The use of a sample-barcoded 5' primer and a J-beta primer mix characterized a second PCR of roughly 7 to 11 cycles. TCRdb re-called the 5' RACE reads through MiXCR, storing one row per CDR3 protein. Of approximately 830,000 distinct CDR3 sequences in the sample, approximately 65% were seen once. Source material: blood. The receptor source for this set is a young man in good health.

This chain uses TRBV7-3 with TRBJ2-3; D is ambiguous. Trimming pared 3 bases from V and 5 bases from J, leaving 9 bases between. CDR3 length: 13 amino acids. Per germline, CDR1 SGHTA and CDR2 FQGTGA. In nucleotides, the CDR3 is TGTGCCAGCAGCTTTAATACCAGAGATACGCAGTATTTT. It yields the protein CASSFNTRDTQYF.

This chain links TRBV7-2 with TRBJ1-5; weak D call: TRBD1 (5 bases). This CDR3 comprises 15 residues. V was clipped by 0 bases and J by 6 bases, with 12 bases between them. Germline CDR1 and CDR2: SGHTA and FQGNSA. In DNA form, the CDR3 reads TGTGCCAGCAGCTTAGCGGCGGACAATATTCAGCCCCAGCATTTT. Its protein product is CASSLAADNIQPQHF. Based on the CDR3 plus reference TRBV7-2 and TRBJ1-5, the full variable domain is GAGVSQSPSNKVTEKGKDVELRCDPISGHTALYWYRQSLGQGLEFLIYFQGNSAPDKSGLPSDRFSAERTGGSVSTLTIQRTQQEDSAVYLCASSLAADNIQPQHFGDGTRLSIL.

This rearrangement joins TRBV20-1 to TRBJ2-3; D unresolved. From germline, CDR1 is DFQATT and CDR2 SNEGSKA (reference sequence). This CDR3 comprises 17 residues. Trimming removed 3 bases from V and 2 bases from J, with 21 bases in between. The CDR3 is CSARPLTGVSLTDTQYF. CDR3 nucleotide sequence: TGCAGTGCTAGGCCCCTTACTGGCGTTTCTCTCACAGATACGCAGTATTTT.

The V call is TRBV4-3, the J call TRBJ1-3, with TRBD1 as a possible D gene (6 bases). V lost 3 bases and J lost 2, with 14 bases in between. The CDR3 extends over 16 amino acids. CDR1 and CDR2 from the germline V gene are LGHNA and YSLEER. CDR3 protein: CASSQHRVLAGNTIYF. The DNA for the CDR3 is TGCGCCAGCAGCCAGCACAGGGTTCTCGCTGGAAACACCATATATTTT.

V is TRBV7-9 and J is TRBJ2-5; 7 nucleotides match TRBD2. The CDR3 is 16 residues long. The V gene's germline CDR1 is SEHNR and CDR2 FQNEAQ (reference sequence). Trimming removed 3 bases from V and 5 bases from J; junction bases left unmatched: 12. The CDR3 reads CASSFPLAAPRETQYF. CDR3 DNA: TGTGCCAGCAGCTTTCCGCTAGCGGCCCCCCGGGAGACCCAGTACTTC.

This clonotype turned up a few times. The rearrangement uses TRBV6-5 and TRBJ2-7; the D gene is possibly TRBD1 (5 bases). The CDR3 is 12 amino acids. The V end was cut by 8 bases, the J end by 2 bases, with 10 bases between. Germline CDR1 MNHEY, CDR2 SVGAGI. CDR3 DNA sequence: TGTGCCAGCGGCTCAGGGACCTACGAGCAGTACTTC. Its protein product is CASGSGTYEQYF.

This clonotype was seen repeatedly, ten times or more. V and J are TRBV5-1 and TRBJ2-5, with 11 nucleotides matching TRBD2. J lost 1 base, V lost 0 bases, and 5 bases had no gene match. This CDR3 is 17 amino acids long. Germline assignment: CDR1 SGHRS and CDR2 YFSETQ. The CDR3 DNA reads TGCGCCAGCAGCTTGGCTCTAGCGGGGGGCGTCCAAGAGACCCAGTACTTC. Translating it yields CASSLALAGGVQETQYF.

There are a few counts of this clonotype. This chain joins TRBV13 and TRBJ2-4; a possible D gene is TRBD1 (6 bases). Germline V CDR1 and CDR2: PRHDT, FYEKMQ (reference sequence). V was clipped by 5 bases and J by 1 base, with 24 bases between them. The CDR3 extends over 19 amino acids. CDR3 nucleotides: TGTGCCAGCAGCCGCCCGGACAGTTTGGGTATAATGGCCAAAAACATTCAGTACTTC. Encoded protein: CASSRPDSLGIMAKNIQYF.

The chain carries TRBV6-2 or TRBV6-3 and TRBJ2-2; 10 bases fit TRBD1. The V gene end was trimmed by 5 bases and the J gene end by 6 bases; junction bases not matched to a gene: 6. This CDR3 has 15 amino acids. Germline assignment: CDR1 MNHEY and CDR2 SVGEGT. CDR3 residues: CASSPRTGGSGELFF. In nucleotides, the CDR3 is TGTGCCAGCAGTCCGCGGACAGGGGGGTCCGGGGAGCTGTTTTTT.

CDR3 protein: CASRRQETYEQYF. The CDR3 bases are TGTGCCAGCAGACGACAGGAAACCTACGAGCAGTACTTC. The chain employs TRBV7-2 and TRBJ2-7, with D possibly being TRBD1 (6 bases). Trimming pared 6 bases from V and 2 bases from J, leaving 11 bases between. There are 13 residues in the CDR3. CDR1 and CDR2 from the germline V gene are SGHTA and FQGNSA.

The genes are TRBV12-3 or TRBV12-4 and TRBJ2-3; D is perhaps TRBD2 (6 bases). The length of the CDR3 is 18 residues. V was clipped by 0 bases and J by 4 bases, with 20 bases between them. The CDR3 here is CASSLARVRRVASDTQYF. CDR3 DNA: TGTGCCAGCAGTTTAGCGCGCGTTCGGAGGGTGGCATCAGATACGCAGTATTTT.

This sequence joins TRBV3-1 and TRBJ2-5; no clear D. The V and J ends lost 0 bases and 4 bases respectively, with 9 bases between them. Per the germline V gene, CDR1 is LGHDT and CDR2 is YNNKEL (reference sequence). The CDR3 covers 14 residues. CDR3 nucleotides: TGTGCCAGCAGCCAAGAGGGTACTGCAGAGACCCAGTACTTC. Translating gives CASSQEGTAETQYF.

The genes are TRBV6-5 and TRBJ2-5, with 7 nucleotides matching TRBD1. J gave up 2 bases and V 3 bases, and 12 bases lay outside the gene matches. The CDR3 totals 17 residues. Germline assignment: CDR1 MNHEY and CDR2 SVGAGI. The CDR3: CASSYSPSPGQQETQYF. CDR3 in DNA: TGTGCCAGCAGTTATAGCCCTAGTCCGGGACAGCAAGAGACCCAGTACTTC.

The rearrangement uses TRBV4-1 and TRBJ1-2; D might be TRBD1 (5 bases). Trimming shortened V by 6 bases and J by 6 bases, and 14 bases separated the two germline ends. The CDR3 runs to 13 residues. Germline lookup yields CDR1 MGHRA and CDR2 YSYEKL. The CDR3, as DNA: TGCGCCAGCAGGGGACGGATTCAAAATGGCTACACCTTC. This encodes CASRGRIQNGYTF.

As concerns this clonotype: Given the absence of the conserved phenylalanine or tryptophan at the CDR3 end, a read error is likely. The DNA for the CDR3 is TGCAGTGGGCGTTCCCAGAGGGGCTACGAGCAGTACTCC. It translates to CSGRSQRGYEQYS. This chain links TRBV20-1 with TRBJ2-7; tentatively, D is TRBD1 or TRBD2 (5 bases each). From germline, CDR1 is DFQATT and CDR2 SNEGSKA (reference sequence). This CDR3 comprises 13 residues. Trimming stripped 7 bases from V and 3 bases from J, with 16 bases between.

V gene TRBV7-2 combines with J gene TRBJ2-3; 8 positions match TRBD2. The CDR3 is made up of 16 amino acids. From germline, CDR1 is SGHTA and CDR2 FQGNSA. Losses at the gene ends were 3 bases for V and 2 bases for J; bases not matched to a gene: 7. The CDR3 DNA is TGTGCCAGCAGCTTCGGGGGGGCTTTCTCCACAGATACGCAGTATTTT. Its protein product is CASSFGGAFSTDTQYF.

The V call is TRBV3-1, the J call TRBJ2-3; D is unclear. The CDR3 has 13 amino acids. CDR1 LGHDT and CDR2 YNNKEL come from the germline V gene (reference sequence). Between the trimmed V and J ends, which lost 0 bases and 8 bases, there was a span of 9 bases. The CDR3 loop is CASSQDSDSTQYF. The CDR3 region has the DNA TGTGCCAGCAGCCAAGATAGTGATAGTACGCAGTATTTT.

This chain links TRBV7-3 with TRBJ2-1; 10 positions match TRBD1. Germline CDR1 reads SGHTA; CDR2 reads FQGTGA. The CDR3 loop spans 14 amino acids. The ends lost 5 bases at V and 7 bases at J; junction bases unmatched: 5. The CDR3 spells CASSRTGGWNEQFF. Here the CDR3 DNA reads TGTGCCAGCAGCCGGACAGGGGGATGGAATGAGCAGTTCTTC.

The J gene is TRBJ2-3, the V gene TRBV13; 7 bases line up with TRBD1. The V gene end was trimmed by 5 bases and the J gene end by 0 bases; junction bases not matched to a gene: 5. CDR3 length: 15 residues. Germline values: CDR1 PRHDT, CDR2 FYEKMQ (reference sequence). CDR3 sequence: CASSHRDSSTDTQYF. For the CDR3, the DNA is TGTGCCAGCAGCCACCGGGACAGTAGCACAGATACGCAGTATTTT.